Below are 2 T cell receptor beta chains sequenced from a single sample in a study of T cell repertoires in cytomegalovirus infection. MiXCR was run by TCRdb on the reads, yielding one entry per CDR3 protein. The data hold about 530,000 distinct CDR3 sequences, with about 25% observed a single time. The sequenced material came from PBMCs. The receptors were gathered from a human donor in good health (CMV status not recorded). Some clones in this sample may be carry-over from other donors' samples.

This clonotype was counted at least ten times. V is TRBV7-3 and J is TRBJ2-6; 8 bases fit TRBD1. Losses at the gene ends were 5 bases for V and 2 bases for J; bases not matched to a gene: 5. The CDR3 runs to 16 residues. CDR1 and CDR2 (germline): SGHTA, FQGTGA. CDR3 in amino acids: CASSLKTGAGANVLTF. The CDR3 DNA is TGTGCCAGCAGCCTAAAGACAGGGGCTGGGGCCAACGTCCTGACTTTC.

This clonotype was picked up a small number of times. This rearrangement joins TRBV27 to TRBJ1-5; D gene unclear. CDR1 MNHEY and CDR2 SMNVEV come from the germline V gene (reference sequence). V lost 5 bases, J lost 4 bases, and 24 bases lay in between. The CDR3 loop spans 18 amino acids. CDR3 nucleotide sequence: TGTGCCAGCAGTCCCCAGGACCCGGGCTCTATATGGAATCAGCCCCAGCATTTT. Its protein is CASSPQDPGSIWNQPQHF.